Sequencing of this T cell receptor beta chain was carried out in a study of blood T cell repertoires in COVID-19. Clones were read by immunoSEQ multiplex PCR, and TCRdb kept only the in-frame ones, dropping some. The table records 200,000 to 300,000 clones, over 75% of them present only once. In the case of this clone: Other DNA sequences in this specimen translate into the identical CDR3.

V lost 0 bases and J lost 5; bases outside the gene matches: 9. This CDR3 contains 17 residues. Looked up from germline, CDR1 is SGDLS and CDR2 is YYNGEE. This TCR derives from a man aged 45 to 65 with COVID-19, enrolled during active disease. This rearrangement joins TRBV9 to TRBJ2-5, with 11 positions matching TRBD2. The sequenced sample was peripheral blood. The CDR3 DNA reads TGTGCCAGCAGCGTAGGACCGTCTAGCGGGGGGCTGGAGACCCAGTACTTC. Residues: CASSVGPSSGGLETQYF.